A selection of T cell receptor beta chains follows, all from one sample in a study of blood T cell repertoires in COVID-19. Here immunoSEQ multiplex PCR was the method, and the copy in TCRdb shows in-frame clones only, minus some. The sample has 120,000 or so clones; roughly four fifths are singletons. Sequenced: peripheral blood. These receptors were taken from a woman between 45 and 65 years old with acute or convalescent COVID-19. The CDR3 runs from the conserved cysteine through the conserved F or W. Fields, in order: V gene, clone size, J gene, D gene, CDR3 protein, CDR3 DNA. The D gene is left open where the match is weak. Size values are once, few and many counts, or a class for expanded clones, and some rows have none.

v_gene: TRBV19
abundance: -
j_gene: TRBJ2-1
d_gene: TRBD2
CDR3aa: CASSIRVLAAPGEQFF
CDR3nt: TGTGCCAGTAGTATACGAGTACTAGCGGCCCCAGGGGAGCAGTTCTTC

v_gene: TRBV18
abundance: few
j_gene: TRBJ2-7
d_gene: TRBD2
CDR3aa: CASSQAGGIDEQYF
CDR3nt: TGTGCCAGCTCACAAGCGGGAGGGATAGACGAGCAGTACTTC

v_gene: TRBV24-1
abundance: -
j_gene: TRBJ1-2
d_gene: -
CDR3aa: CATSDSGVRFRGYTF
CDR3nt: TGTGCCACCAGTGACTCGGGGGTAAGGTTTCGGGGCTACACCTTC

v_gene: TRBV5-5
abundance: -
j_gene: TRBJ2-3
d_gene: TRBD2
CDR3aa: CASSIGLERSTDTQYF
CDR3nt: TGTGCCAGCAGCATCGGACTAGAACGAAGCACAGATACGCAGTATTTT

v_gene: TRBV19
abundance: -
j_gene: TRBJ2-1
d_gene: TRBD1
CDR3aa: CASSIRGRVSYNEQFF
CDR3nt: TGTGCCAGTAGTATAAGGGGGCGAGTATCCTACAATGAGCAGTTCTTC

v_gene: TRBV11-2
abundance: once
j_gene: TRBJ1-3
d_gene: -
CDR3aa: CASSLARAGNTIYF
CDR3nt: TGTGCCAGCAGCTTAGCCCGGGCTGGAAACACCATATATTTT

v_gene: TRBV7-9
abundance: -
j_gene: TRBJ1-1
d_gene: -
CDR3aa: CASSRTANTEAFF
CDR3nt: TGTGCCAGCAGCCGTACAGCGAACACTGAAGCTTTCTTT

v_gene: TRBV5-1
abundance: -
j_gene: TRBJ2-1
d_gene: -
CDR3aa: CASSIMRGSDEQFF
CDR3nt: TGCGCCAGCAGCATTATGAGGGGGAGTGATGAGCAGTTCTTC

v_gene: TRBV27
abundance: -
j_gene: TRBJ2-5
d_gene: TRBD2
CDR3aa: CASSPPSTSGKETQYF
CDR3nt: TGTGCCAGCAGTCCTCCTTCGACTAGCGGGAAAGAGACCCAGTACTTC

v_gene: TRBV3-1/TRBV3-2
abundance: -
j_gene: TRBJ2-7
d_gene: -
CDR3aa: CASSQMRSVEQYF
CDR3nt: TGTGCCAGCAGCCAAATGAGGAGCGTCGAGCAGTACTTC

v_gene: TRBV11-3
abundance: few
j_gene: TRBJ2-7
d_gene: TRBD1
CDR3aa: CASSPGQGLYEQYF
CDR3nt: TGTGCCAGCAGCCCTGGACAGGGGCTTTACGAGCAGTACTTC

v_gene: TRBV3-1/TRBV3-2
abundance: -
j_gene: TRBJ2-6
d_gene: -
CDR3aa: CASSRHLQGSVLTF
CDR3nt: TGTGCCAGCAGCCGCCATCTACAGGGATCGGTCCTGACTTTC

v_gene: TRBV11-1
abundance: -
j_gene: TRBJ1-6
d_gene: -
CDR3aa: CASSFYNNSPLHF
CDR3nt: TGTGCCAGCAGCTTCTATAATAATTCACCCCTCCACTTT

v_gene: TRBV30
abundance: -
j_gene: TRBJ2-3
d_gene: TRBD1
CDR3aa: CAWSSGQGTDTQYF
CDR3nt: TGTGCCTGGAGTTCCGGACAGGGCACAGATACGCAGTATTTT

v_gene: TRBV5-4
abundance: once
j_gene: TRBJ2-1
d_gene: TRBD2
CDR3aa: CASSLERSGGTYNEQFF
CDR3nt: TGTGCCAGCAGCTTGGAGCGGAGCGGGGGAACCTACAATGAGCAGTTCTTC

v_gene: TRBV28
abundance: -
j_gene: TRBJ1-3
d_gene: -
CDR3aa: CASSTVSNTIYF
CDR3nt: TGTGCCAGCAGCACAGTTTCTAACACCATATATTTT

v_gene: TRBV11-2
abundance: -
j_gene: TRBJ2-7
d_gene: -
CDR3aa: CASNREGATQYF
CDR3nt: TGTGCCAGCAACCGTGAAGGGGCCACGCAGTACTTC

v_gene: TRBV5-6
abundance: -
j_gene: TRBJ2-1
d_gene: TRBD2
CDR3aa: CASSPLSGGPHYNEQFF
CDR3nt: TGTGCCAGCAGCCCCCTGAGCGGGGGGCCTCATTACAATGAGCAGTTCTTC

v_gene: TRBV18
abundance: -
j_gene: TRBJ2-2
d_gene: -
CDR3aa: CASSPLLYSGELFF
CDR3nt: TGTGCCAGCTCACCGCTCCTCTACTCCGGGGAGCTGTTTTTT

v_gene: TRBV10-2
abundance: -
j_gene: TRBJ2-7
d_gene: -
CDR3aa: CASSDVGGESSYEQYF
CDR3nt: TGCGCCAGCAGTGACGTAGGGGGAGAGAGCTCCTACGAGCAGTACTTC

v_gene: TRBV3-1/TRBV3-2
abundance: few
j_gene: TRBJ1-1
d_gene: -
CDR3aa: CASSQSRSNTEAFF
CDR3nt: TGTGCCAGCAGCCAAAGCCGATCGAACACTGAAGCTTTCTTT

v_gene: TRBV30
abundance: -
j_gene: TRBJ1-6
d_gene: -
CDR3aa: CAWSAFGGYNSPLHF
CDR3nt: TGTGCCTGGAGTGCTTTCGGGGGATATAATTCACCCCTCCACTTT

v_gene: TRBV7-2
abundance: -
j_gene: TRBJ2-7
d_gene: TRBD1
CDR3aa: CASSLDRNSYEQYF
CDR3nt: TGTGCCAGCAGCTTGGACAGGAATTCCTACGAGCAGTACTTC

v_gene: TRBV2
abundance: few
j_gene: TRBJ1-1
d_gene: -
CDR3aa: CASSPHLNTEAFF
CDR3nt: TGTGCCAGCAGTCCACACCTGAACACTGAAGCTTTCTTT

v_gene: TRBV18
abundance: -
j_gene: TRBJ1-4
d_gene: -
CDR3aa: CASSPGEGVREKLFF
CDR3nt: TGTGCCAGCTCACCAGGGGAGGGAGTAAGAGAAAAACTGTTTTTT

v_gene: TRBV4-2
abundance: once
j_gene: TRBJ2-5
d_gene: TRBD2
CDR3aa: CASSQELAGGEIQETQYF
CDR3nt: TGTGCCAGCAGCCAAGAGTTAGCGGGGGGGGAAATTCAAGAGACCCAGTACTTC

v_gene: TRBV6-5
abundance: -
j_gene: TRBJ2-7
d_gene: -
CDR3aa: CASSLADEQYF
CDR3nt: TGTGCCAGCAGTCTTGCGGACGAGCAGTACTTC

v_gene: TRBV5-4
abundance: -
j_gene: TRBJ2-5
d_gene: TRBD2
CDR3aa: CASSLGGTGGSSETQYF
CDR3nt: TGTGCCAGCAGCTTGGGGGGAACGGGGGGTTCATCAGAGACCCAGTACTTC

v_gene: TRBV5-4
abundance: -
j_gene: TRBJ1-1
d_gene: -
CDR3aa: CASSHPPGMNTEAFF
CDR3nt: TGTGCCAGCAGCCATCCTCCAGGGATGAACACTGAAGCTTTCTTT

v_gene: TRBV5-5
abundance: -
j_gene: TRBJ1-6
d_gene: -
CDR3aa: CASSTAGSNNSPLHF
CDR3nt: TGTGCCAGCAGCACCGCCGGGTCCAATAATTCACCCCTCCACTTT

v_gene: TRBV27
abundance: -
j_gene: TRBJ1-1
d_gene: TRBD1
CDR3aa: CASSQSHRGTEAFF
CDR3nt: TGTGCCAGCAGTCAAAGTCACAGGGGCACTGAAGCTTTCTTT

v_gene: TRBV5-1
abundance: -
j_gene: TRBJ2-4
d_gene: TRBD2
CDR3aa: CASSFGLAGVVAKNIQYF
CDR3nt: TGCGCCAGCAGCTTCGGACTAGCGGGCGTAGTAGCCAAAAACATTCAGTACTTC

v_gene: TRBV19
abundance: -
j_gene: TRBJ1-5
d_gene: TRBD1
CDR3aa: CATARGYQNSNQPQHF
CDR3nt: TGTGCCACCGCCAGGGGGTACCAGAATAGCAATCAGCCCCAGCATTTT

v_gene: TRBV15
abundance: -
j_gene: TRBJ1-2
d_gene: -
CDR3aa: CATSRDYDSGYGYTF
CDR3nt: TGTGCCACCAGCAGAGATTACGACAGTGGGTATGGCTACACCTTC

v_gene: TRBV7-9
abundance: -
j_gene: TRBJ1-1
d_gene: -
CDR3aa: CASSFQGGPEAFF
CDR3nt: TGTGCCAGCAGCTTCCAGGGAGGACCTGAAGCTTTCTTT

v_gene: TRBV10-2
abundance: -
j_gene: TRBJ2-3
d_gene: -
CDR3aa: CASNSFVGSGSTDTQYF
CDR3nt: TGCGCCAGCAACTCTTTCGTGGGAAGCGGTAGCACAGATACGCAGTATTTT

v_gene: TRBV5-5
abundance: -
j_gene: TRBJ2-6
d_gene: -
CDR3aa: CASSLLHSGANVLTF
CDR3nt: TGTGCCAGCAGCTTACTACACTCTGGGGCCAACGTCCTGACTTTC

v_gene: TRBV25-1
abundance: -
j_gene: TRBJ1-3
d_gene: -
CDR3aa: CASSVRSGNTIYF
CDR3nt: TGTGCCAGCAGTGTTCGCTCTGGAAACACCATATATTTT

v_gene: TRBV28
abundance: few
j_gene: TRBJ2-7
d_gene: TRBD2
CDR3aa: CASSRLRSSGRTSYEQYF
CDR3nt: TGTGCCAGCAGCCGGTTAAGGTCTAGCGGGAGGACGTCCTACGAGCAGTACTTC

v_gene: TRBV5-1
abundance: -
j_gene: TRBJ1-6
d_gene: -
CDR3aa: CASSQGGSYNSPLHF
CDR3nt: TGCGCCAGCAGCCAAGGGGGCTCCTATAATTCACCCCTCCACTTT

v_gene: TRBV18
abundance: -
j_gene: TRBJ1-1
d_gene: TRBD1
CDR3aa: CASSSGQGEAFF
CDR3nt: TGTGCCAGCTCATCTGGACAGGGTGAAGCTTTCTTT

v_gene: TRBV4-2
abundance: -
j_gene: TRBJ2-7
d_gene: -
CDR3aa: CASSQGTDPVGNEQYF
CDR3nt: TGTGCCAGCAGCCAAGGGACGGACCCCGTCGGGAACGAGCAGTACTTC

v_gene: TRBV6-6
abundance: -
j_gene: TRBJ2-7
d_gene: -
CDR3aa: CASSYHRDTFIEQYF
CDR3nt: TGTGCCAGCAGTTACCACCGGGACACATTTATCGAGCAGTACTTC